Listed here are 10 T cell receptor beta chains from one sample, sequenced in a study of identifying expanded T cells in peripheral blood. Sequencing was performed with immunoSEQ multiplex PCR; in TCRdb, only in-frame clones are kept and a portion is missing. Found here are 95,000 to 100,000 clones, roughly 87% of them singletons; the top ten hold approximately 18%. Sequences were obtained from blood. Receptors were obtained from a person aged 18 to 70 in good health.

The chain combines TRBV20-1 with TRBJ1-2; TRBD1 matches 10 bases. CDR1 and CDR2 (germline): DFQATT, SNEGSKA (reference sequence). CDR3 length equals 11 residues. Trimming at V came to 6 bases and at J to 8 bases, leaving 3 bases not matched to a gene. CDR3 in DNA: TGCAGTGCCGTGACAGGGGGCGGCTACACCTTC. It codes for CSAVTGGGYTF.

A note on this clone: One junction end does not reproduce the germline sequence, and a read error may be involved. V is TRBV6-6 and J is TRBJ2-7; D is unclear. Per the germline V gene, CDR1 is MNHNY and CDR2 is SVGAGI (reference sequence). CDR3 length: 14 amino acids. CDR3 nucleotide sequence: TGTGCCAGCAGCCAAATAAGGAACCCATCCGCCCAGGACTTC. This translates into CASSQIRNPSAQDF.

The V and J genes are TRBV6-1 and TRBJ1-4; the D gene is possibly TRBD1 (6 bases). Germline V CDR1 and CDR2: MNHNS, SASEGT. Trimming shortened V by 0 bases and J by 6 bases, and 11 bases separated the two germline ends. The CDR3 is 15 residues long. CDR3 in amino acids: CASSEAREGDEKLFF. The CDR3 coding sequence is TGTGCCAGCAGTGAAGCGCGGGAGGGGGATGAAAAACTGTTTTTT.

The V gene is TRBV20-1, the J gene TRBJ1-4; D is possibly TRBD1 (5 bases). Germline assignment: CDR1 DFQATT and CDR2 SNEGSKA (reference sequence). V lost 7 bases to trimming and J lost 5 bases, with 8 bases between them. The CDR3 has 11 amino acids. CDR3 in DNA: TGCAGTGTCAGGGCAAATGAAAAACTGTTTTTT. Its translation: CSVRANEKLFF.

CDR3 nucleotides: TGTGCCAGCTCACCAGCCCAGGGGTCTTACGAGCAGTACTTC. It yields the protein CASSPAQGSYEQYF. This chain joins TRBV18 and TRBJ2-7, with D perhaps TRBD1 (6 bases). V was pared by 2 bases and J by 4 bases, with 12 bases between. CDR1 and CDR2 (germline): KGHSH, LQKENI. The CDR3 totals 14 residues.

The rearrangement joins TRBV18 to TRBJ2-1, with D unclear. The CDR3 contains 15 residues. Germline CDR1 and CDR2: KGHSH and LQKENI. Trimming took off 1 base at V and 4 bases at J, with 11 bases between the two ends. The CDR3 protein is CASSPRSAEYNEQFF. For the CDR3, the DNA is TGTGCCAGCTCACCACGGTCGGCGGAGTACAATGAGCAGTTCTTC.

The chain uses TRBV9 and TRBJ2-5; possible D gene TRBD1, 6 bases. The CDR3 is made up of 16 amino acids. Between the trimmed V and J ends, which lost 3 bases and 5 bases, there was a span of 20 bases. Per the germline V gene, CDR1 is SGDLS and CDR2 is YYNGEE. The chain's CDR3 is CASSARGYGVGETQYF. For the CDR3, the DNA is TGTGCCAGCAGCGCCAGGGGCTACGGGGTGGGGGAGACCCAGTACTTC.

V is TRBV4-1 and J is TRBJ2-5, with a possible D match to TRBD2 (5 bases). Germline V gene lookup returns CDR1 MGHRA and CDR2 YSYEKL. The CDR3 loop spans 13 amino acids. Trimming cost V 1 base and J 5 bases, with 8 bases left between them. For the CDR3, the DNA is TGCGCCAGCAGCCAAGTACGCGGGGAGACCCAGTACTTC. It is translated as CASSQVRGETQYF.

The chain carries TRBV7-2 and TRBJ2-1; 11 nucleotides align to TRBD2. The CDR3 totals 15 residues. Unmatched junction bases numbered 9, after V lost 5 bases and J lost 9 bases. Germline CDR1 SGHTA, CDR2 FQGNSA. CDR3 residues: CASSVAGTSGGEQFF. Written as DNA, the CDR3 is TGTGCCAGCAGCGTGGCCGGGACTAGCGGAGGTGAGCAGTTCTTC. Based on the CDR3 plus reference TRBV7-2 and TRBJ2-1, the full variable domain is GAGVSQSPSNKVTEKGKDVELRCDPISGHTALYWYRQSLGQGLEFLIYFQGNSAPDKSGLPSDRFSAERTGGSVSTLTIQRTQQEDSAVYLCASSVAGTSGGEQFFGPGTRLTVL.

This rearrangement joins TRBV5-6 to TRBJ1-4, with D perhaps TRBD1 (5 bases). Germline V gives CDR1 SGHDT, CDR2 YYEEEE. The germline V and J ends were trimmed by 0 bases and 6 bases, with 12 bases remaining between them. The CDR3 extends over 15 amino acids. For the CDR3, the DNA is TGTGCCAGCAGCTTGGACTCAGGGAGTTATGAAAAACTGTTTTTT. Its translation: CASSLDSGSYEKLFF.